The next 25 T cell receptor beta chains were all read from a single sample in a study of blood T cell repertoires in COVID-19. TCRdb's copy holds only in-frame clones and misses some; the assay was immunoSEQ multiplex PCR. The repertoire holds 80,000 or so clones, about 76% seen once, with about 45% in the top ten. Sequenced: peripheral blood. These receptors were obtained from a man older than 75 with acute or convalescent COVID-19.

The CDR3 coding sequence is TGTGCCAGCAGCTTGGGGGGGCGTCTTTCTCAGTACTTC. Amino acid sequence: CASSLGGRLSQYF. V and J are TRBV5-6 and TRBJ2-7, with D tentatively TRBD1 (6 bases). Germline CDR1 SGHDT, CDR2 YYEEEE. The CDR3 has 13 residues. The V end lost 0 bases, the J end lost 10 bases, and 14 bases lay between the germline ends.

CDR3 loop: CATLPSGSYNEQFF. CDR3 DNA: TGTGCCACCTTACCAAGCGGATCCTACAATGAGCAGTTCTTC. This sequence joins TRBV6-5 and TRBJ2-1; a possible D gene is TRBD2 (5 bases). The CDR3 spans 14 residues. The germline V gene encodes CDR1 MNHEY and CDR2 SVGAGI. V lost 10 bases, J lost 1 base, and 14 bases lay in between.

J is TRBJ2-2 and V is TRBV5-1; 11 positions match TRBD2. V lost 3 bases, J lost 6 bases, and 4 bases stayed unmatched. Per the germline V gene, CDR1 is SGHRS and CDR2 is YFSETQ. There are 15 residues in the CDR3. The CDR3 reads CASSYTSGSSGELFF. For the CDR3, the DNA is TGCGCCAGCAGCTACACTAGCGGGAGTTCCGGGGAGCTGTTTTTT.

This chain joins TRBV5-1 and TRBJ2-2; no clear D gene. The germline CDR1 and CDR2 sequences are SGHRS and YFSETQ. V was trimmed by 0 bases and J by 13 bases, leaving 13 bases between them. The CDR3 spans 13 residues. Here the CDR3 reads CASSLAVTEWLFF. CDR3 nucleotide sequence: TGCGCCAGCAGCTTGGCCGTTACCGAGTGGCTGTTTTTT.

The genes are TRBV5-1 and TRBJ2-3; 7 bases match TRBD1. V was clipped by 5 bases and J by 2 bases; unmatched bases: 8. In germline, CDR1 is SGHRS, CDR2 YFSETQ. The CDR3 extends over 15 amino acids. CDR3 sequence reads: CASRGDRAVTDTQYF. CDR3 nucleotide sequence: TGCGCCAGCAGAGGAGACAGGGCGGTCACAGATACGCAGTATTTT.

V and J are TRBV6-1 and TRBJ2-7; TRBD2 matches 7 bases. J was trimmed by 3 bases and V by 5 bases; bases with no gene match: 7. Germline V gives CDR1 MNHNS, CDR2 SASEGT. This CDR3 is built from 14 residues. DNA for the CDR3: TGTGCCAGCAGTTGGCTAGCGGAATACTACGAGCAGTACTTC. Its protein product is CASSWLAEYYEQYF.

The rearrangement links TRBV29-1 to TRBJ1-2; 8 bases are a match to TRBD1. This CDR3 has 12 amino acids. V shed 5 bases, J shed 3 bases, and the junction held 2 bases outside the gene matches. Looked up from germline, CDR1 is SQVTM and CDR2 is ANQGSEA. CDR3 bases: TGCAGCGTTACGACAGGGGACTATGGCTACACCTTC. Amino acids: CSVTTGDYGYTF.

DNA of the CDR3: TGTGCCAGCAGCTTAGAAGGGGGGAACACTGAAGCTTTCTTT. It specifies CASSLEGGNTEAFF. The rearrangement uses TRBV7-9 and TRBJ1-1, with a weak D call TRBD1 (6 bases). Germline-derived CDR1 and CDR2 are SEHNR and FQNEAQ (reference sequence). The CDR3 has 14 residues. V was cut by 1 base and J by 1 base, with 7 bases left in between.

This chain uses TRBV10-3 with TRBJ2-3; D is unresolved. The CDR3 contains 13 residues. Germline CDR1 and CDR2: ENHRY and SYGVKD. Trimming removed 3 bases from V and 11 bases from J, with 15 bases in between. CDR3 DNA: TGTGCCATCAGTGATACAGCTGCACACGGGCAGTATTTT. The encoded protein is CAISDTAAHGQYF.

CDR3 residues: CSASDRLNGYTF. CDR3 DNA sequence: TGCAGTGCTAGTGACAGGCTTAATGGCTACACCTTC. V usage is TRBV20-1 and J usage is TRBJ1-2; possibly TRBD1 for D (6 bases). Per the germline V gene, CDR1 is DFQATT and CDR2 is SNEGSKA (reference sequence). The CDR3 extends over 12 amino acids. V was shortened by 3 bases and J by 6 bases, with 11 bases between the two germline ends.

The rearrangement links TRBV28 to TRBJ1-5; 8 bases agree with TRBD1. The CDR3 extends over 14 amino acids. Trimming removed 6 bases from V and 6 bases from J; junction bases left unmatched: 7. Germline assignment: CDR1 MDHEN and CDR2 SYDVKM. The CDR3 spells CASRMDRASQPQHF. In nucleotides, the CDR3 is TGTGCCAGCAGAATGGACAGGGCGAGTCAGCCCCAGCATTTT.

V usage is TRBV6-1 and J usage is TRBJ2-1; D gene uncertain. CDR1 and CDR2 from the germline V gene are MNHNS and SASEGT. Trimming stripped 2 bases from V and 10 bases from J, with 9 bases between. There are 12 residues in the CDR3. The CDR3 DNA is TGTGCCAGCAGTGAATCAGGTTGGGAGCAGTTCTTC. It yields the protein CASSESGWEQFF.

The chain employs TRBV27 and TRBJ2-5; D not certain. The CDR3 is made up of 13 amino acids. The germline V gene has CDR1 MNHEY and CDR2 SMNVEV (reference sequence). V was shortened by 5 bases and J by 1 base, with 8 bases between the two germline ends. Written as DNA, the CDR3 is TGTGCCAGCAGTCCCCTCTTCCAAGAGACCCAGTACTTC. Its translation: CASSPLFQETQYF.

The chain uses TRBV7-9 and TRBJ2-2; 8 nucleotides line up with TRBD1. Germline V gene sequence: CDR1 SEHNR, CDR2 FQNEAQ (reference sequence). The length of the CDR3 is 16 residues. The V and J ends lost 5 bases and 0 bases, in that order; junction bases with no gene match: 5. CDR3 sequence reads: CASSQPGQANTGELFF. The CDR3 DNA reads TGTGCCAGCAGCCAACCGGGACAGGCGAACACCGGGGAGCTGTTTTTT.

The CDR3 sequence: CASSKQGAEAFF. DNA of the CDR3: TGTGCCAGCAGCAAACAGGGCGCCGAAGCTTTCTTT. The V call is TRBV2, the J call TRBJ1-1; maybe TRBD1 (6 bases). The CDR3 is 12 amino acids. Between the trimmed V and J ends, which lost 6 bases and 8 bases, there was a span of 13 bases. CDR1 SNHLY and CDR2 FYNNEI come from the germline V gene.

This clone has more than one count but fewer than ten. The chain has TRBV28 and TRBJ1-1; a weak D match, TRBD1 (5 bases). V was trimmed by 4 bases and J by 7 bases, leaving 19 bases between them. The CDR3 contains 15 residues. Germline values: CDR1 MDHEN, CDR2 SYDVKM. The CDR3: CASSSSDSVPIEAFF. The CDR3, as DNA: TGTGCCAGCAGTTCGTCTGACAGCGTACCTATTGAAGCTTTCTTT.

The rearrangement joins TRBV30 to TRBJ1-4; D uncertain. The CDR3 runs 15 residues. Germline-derived CDR1 and CDR2 are GTSNPN and SVGIG (reference sequence). V gave up 0 bases and J gave up 8 bases, with 16 bases separating them. CDR3 sequence (DNA): TGTGCCTGGAGTGTATCCGGGCGGGGAGGGGAAAAACTGTTTTTT. Translated: CAWSVSGRGGEKLFF.

This chain uses TRBV5-4 with TRBJ2-7, with TRBD2 as a possible D gene (6 bases). CDR1 is SGHNT, CDR2 YYREEE, per germline (reference sequence). The V and J ends lost 3 bases and 5 bases respectively, with 18 bases between them. CDR3 size: 15 residues. The CDR3 DNA reads TGTGCCAGCAGCTCCACGCAGGCGGGGAGCCACGAGCAGTACTTC. It encodes CASSSTQAGSHEQYF.

The chain couples TRBV4-1 to TRBJ1-5, with D unclear. V was pared by 0 bases and J by 5 bases, with 11 bases between. This CDR3 has 15 residues. CDR1 MGHRA and CDR2 YSYEKL come from the germline V gene. Here the CDR3 reads CASSQDILRDQPQHF. The CDR3 bases are TGCGCCAGCAGCCAAGATATCTTGCGGGATCAGCCCCAGCATTTT.

The chain joins TRBV19 to TRBJ1-2, with no clear D. The germline gives CDR1 LNHDA, CDR2 SQIVND (reference sequence). V was cut by 0 bases and J by 1 base, with 6 bases left in between. This CDR3 has 14 residues. In DNA form, the CDR3 reads TGTGCCAGTAGTATAGAGAGGATTAACTATGGCTACACCTTC. As protein: CASSIERINYGYTF.

The chain combines TRBV9 with TRBJ2-3; weak D call: TRBD2 (6 bases). The CDR3 length is 16 residues. The germline V and J ends were trimmed by 0 bases and 2 bases, with 13 bases remaining between them. Germline CDR1 reads SGDLS; CDR2 reads YYNGEE. In DNA, the CDR3 is TGTGCCAGCAGCGTAGGGATTAGCGGATACACAGATACGCAGTATTTT. Translated: CASSVGISGYTDTQYF.

There are a few counts of this clone. V is TRBV7-2 and J is TRBJ2-1; D unclear. Trimming left V 5 bases short and J 7 bases short, with 9 bases between. This CDR3 spans 12 amino acids. In germline, CDR1 is SGHTA, CDR2 FQGNSA. DNA of the CDR3: TGTGCCAGCAGCCCCCTACGAAATGAGCAGTTCTTC. This gives the protein CASSPLRNEQFF.

The rearrangement links TRBV10-1 to TRBJ2-7; 7 nucleotides match TRBD1. CDR3 length equals 13 residues. Germline values: CDR1 WNHNN, CDR2 SYGVQD (reference sequence). J lost 3 bases, V lost 6 bases, and 5 bases had no gene match. This CDR3 reads CASSRDSNYEQYF. In nucleotides, the CDR3 is TGCGCCAGCAGCCGGGACAGCAACTACGAGCAGTACTTC.

This clone was seen more than once but under ten times. This sequence joins TRBV18 and TRBJ1-1; 7 bases agree with TRBD1. The CDR3 runs 13 residues. Germline V gene data show CDR1 as KGHSH and CDR2 as LQKENI. Unmatched junction bases numbered 9, after V lost 6 bases and J lost 8 bases. CDR3 DNA: TGTGCCAGCTCCCTCGACCTGGACAGGGAAGCTTTCTTT. This encodes CASSLDLDREAFF.

This sequence joins TRBV28 and TRBJ2-2, with 8 bases fitting TRBD2. CDR3 length equals 13 residues. Germline CDR1 reads MDHEN; CDR2 reads SYDVKM. Trimming cost V 11 bases and J 1 base; bases outside gene matches: 3. CDR3 protein: CALAGLNTGELFF. The CDR3 DNA reads TGTGCCTTAGCGGGATTGAACACCGGGGAGCTGTTTTTT.